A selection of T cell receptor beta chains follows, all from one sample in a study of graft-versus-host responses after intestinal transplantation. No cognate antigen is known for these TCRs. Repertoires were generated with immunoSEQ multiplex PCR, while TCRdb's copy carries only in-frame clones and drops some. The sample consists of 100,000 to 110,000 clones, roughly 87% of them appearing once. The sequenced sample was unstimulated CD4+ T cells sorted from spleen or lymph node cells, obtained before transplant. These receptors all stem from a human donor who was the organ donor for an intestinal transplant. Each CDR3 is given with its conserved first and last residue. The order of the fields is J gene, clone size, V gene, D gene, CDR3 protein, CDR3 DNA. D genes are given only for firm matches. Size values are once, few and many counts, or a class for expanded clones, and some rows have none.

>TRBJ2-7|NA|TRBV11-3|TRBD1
CASSPGQGDSYEQYF
TGTGCCAGCAGCCCCGGACAGGGCGATTCTTACGAGCAGTACTTC
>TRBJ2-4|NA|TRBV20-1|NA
CSARLQNIQYF
TGCAGTGCTAGACTTCAAAACATTCAGTACTTC
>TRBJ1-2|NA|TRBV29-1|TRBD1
CSVESGQGFYGYTF
TGCAGCGTTGAGTCCGGACAGGGTTTCTATGGCTACACCTTC
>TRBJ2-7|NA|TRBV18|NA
CASSPGGAQNYEQYF
TGTGCCAGCTCACCGGGGGGGGCGCAGAACTACGAGCAGTACTTC
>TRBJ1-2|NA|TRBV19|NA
CASSRLPGDRYGYTF
TGTGCCAGTAGTAGATTACCGGGAGACCGTTATGGCTACACCTTC
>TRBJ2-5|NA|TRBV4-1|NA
CASSQELRQGRETQYF
TGCGCCAGCAGCCAAGAGTTGCGGCAGGGGAGAGAGACCCAGTACTTC
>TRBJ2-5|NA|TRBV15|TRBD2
CATSRDRHLAGGTETQYF
TGTGCCACCAGCAGAGACCGACACTTAGCGGGGGGGACAGAGACCCAGTACTTC
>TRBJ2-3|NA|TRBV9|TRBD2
CASSRDYTDTQYF
TGTGCCAGCAGCCGGGACTACACAGATACGCAGTATTTT
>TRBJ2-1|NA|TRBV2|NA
CARQAGSNEQFF
TGTGCCCGGCAGGCAGGGAGCAATGAGCAGTTCTTC
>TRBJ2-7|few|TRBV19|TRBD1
CASSNTGADEQYF
TGTGCCAGTAGTAATACAGGGGCGGACGAGCAGTACTTC
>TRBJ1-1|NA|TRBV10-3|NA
CAISEYGTSNTEAFF
TGTGCCATCAGTGAATACGGGACATCTAACACTGAAGCTTTCTTT
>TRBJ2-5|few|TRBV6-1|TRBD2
CASSELAGGQETQYF
TGTGCCAGCAGTGAATTAGCGGGGGGGCAAGAGACCCAGTACTTC
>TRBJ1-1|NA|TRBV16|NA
CASSQSGRPEAFF
TGTGCCAGCAGCCAATCCGGGAGGCCTGAAGCTTTCTTT
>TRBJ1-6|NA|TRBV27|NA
CASSPPGGWGSLHF
TGTGCCAGCAGTCCTCCGGGGGGATGGGGGAGCCTCCACTTT
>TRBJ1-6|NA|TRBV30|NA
CAWTVLGFDNSPLHF
TGTGCCTGGACCGTCCTGGGGTTTGATAATTCACCCCTCCACTTT
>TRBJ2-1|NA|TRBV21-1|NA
CASSKFWNRVHEQFF
TGTGCCAGCAGCAAATTTTGGAACAGAGTCCATGAGCAGTTCTTC
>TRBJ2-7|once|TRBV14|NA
CASSQGSPYEQYF
TGTGCCAGCAGCCAAGGTTCCCCCTACGAGCAGTACTTC
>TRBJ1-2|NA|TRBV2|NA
CASSEEGRSTF
TGTGCCAGCAGTGAAGAGGGGAGGTCTACCTTC
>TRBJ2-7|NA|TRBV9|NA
CASSVDGYEQYF
TGTGCCAGCAGCGTAGACGGCTACGAGCAGTACTTC
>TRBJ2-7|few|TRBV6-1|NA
CASRWVGEAIYEQYF
TGTGCCAGCCGGTGGGTGGGAGAGGCCATTTACGAGCAGTACTTC
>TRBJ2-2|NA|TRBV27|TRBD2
CASKGLENTGELFF
TGTGCCAGCAAGGGACTAGAGAACACCGGGGAGCTGTTTTTT
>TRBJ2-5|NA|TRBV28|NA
CASSLQWRETQYF
TGTGCCAGCAGTTTACAGTGGAGGGAGACCCAGTACTTC
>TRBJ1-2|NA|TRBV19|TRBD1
CASSPTGTVIGYTF
TGTGCCAGTAGTCCGACCGGGACAGTAATCGGCTACACCTTC
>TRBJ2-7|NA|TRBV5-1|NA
CASSTGDSPYEQYF
TGCGCCAGCAGCACGGGGGACAGTCCCTACGAGCAGTACTTC
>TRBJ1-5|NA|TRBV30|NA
CAWSDYLQPQHF
TGTGCCTGGAGCGACTACCTACAGCCCCAGCATTTT
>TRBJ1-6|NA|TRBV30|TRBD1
CAWSYRGNSPLHF
TGTGCCTGGAGTTACAGGGGAAATTCACCCCTCCACTTT
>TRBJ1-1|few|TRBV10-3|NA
CAIQAPGENTEAFF
TGTGCCATCCAAGCCCCGGGCGAGAACACTGAAGCTTTCTTT
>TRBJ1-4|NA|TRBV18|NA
CASSSQGPNEKLFF
TGTGCCAGCTCATCACAGGGACCCAATGAAAAACTGTTTTTT
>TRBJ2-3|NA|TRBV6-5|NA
CASRASSTFTDTQYF
TGTGCCAGCCGGGCTAGCTCAACCTTCACAGATACGCAGTATTTT
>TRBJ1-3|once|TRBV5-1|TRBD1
CASSLGDRGPGNTIYF
TGCGCCAGCAGCTTGGGGGACAGGGGCCCTGGAAACACCATATATTTT
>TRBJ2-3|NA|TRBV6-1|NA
CASISDFTDTQYF
TGTGCCAGCATCTCGGACTTCACAGATACGCAGTATTTT
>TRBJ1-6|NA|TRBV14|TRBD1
CASSLILRDRDSPLHF
TGTGCCAGCAGCCTTATACTCCGGGACAGGGACTCACCCCTCCACTTT
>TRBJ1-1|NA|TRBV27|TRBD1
CASSLWDRATEAFF
TGTGCCAGCAGTTTATGGGACAGGGCCACTGAAGCTTTCTTT
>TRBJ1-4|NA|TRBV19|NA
CASSIRSFSGAKKLFF
TGTGCCAGTAGTATCAGGTCCTTCTCCGGGGCAAAAAAACTGTTTTTT
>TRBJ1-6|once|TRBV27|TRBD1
CASSPSRQGAMGNSPLHF
TGTGCCAGCAGTCCCTCCCGACAGGGGGCGATGGGGAATTCACCCCTCCACTTT
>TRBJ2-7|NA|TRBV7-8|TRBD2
CASSFGGGPYEQYF
TGTGCCAGCAGCTTTGGCGGGGGGCCCTACGAGCAGTACTTC
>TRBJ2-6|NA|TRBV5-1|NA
CASRDSGANVLTF
TGCGCCAGCAGGGACTCTGGGGCCAACGTCCTGACTTTC
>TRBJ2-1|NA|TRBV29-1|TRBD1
CSVTGGDNEQFF
TGCAGCGTTACAGGGGGAGACAATGAGCAGTTCTTC
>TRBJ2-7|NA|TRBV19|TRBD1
CASSIGGQGMYEQYF
TGTGCCAGTAGTATAGGAGGACAGGGGATGTACGAGCAGTACTTC
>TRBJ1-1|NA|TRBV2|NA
CASILNLNTEAFF
TGTGCCAGCATTCTCAACCTGAACACTGAAGCTTTCTTT
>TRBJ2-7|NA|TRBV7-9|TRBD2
CASSFSGGSDEQYF
TGTGCCAGCAGCTTTTCGGGGGGGTCGGACGAGCAGTACTTC
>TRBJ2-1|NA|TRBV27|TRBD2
CASSLDGLAGGQSHYNEQFF
TGTGCCAGCAGTTTAGACGGACTAGCGGGGGGACAATCCCACTACAATGAGCAGTTCTTC
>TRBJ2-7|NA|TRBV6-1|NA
CASRQGTGTYEQYF
TGTGCCAGCAGACAGGGAACTGGAACCTACGAGCAGTACTTC
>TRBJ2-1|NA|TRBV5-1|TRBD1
CASSGMDRGPLAEQFF
TGCGCCAGCAGCGGGATGGACAGGGGCCCTTTAGCCGAGCAGTTCTTC
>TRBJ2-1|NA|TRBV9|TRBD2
CASSVAGGAWDNEQFF
TGTGCCAGCAGCGTAGCGGGAGGGGCTTGGGACAATGAGCAGTTCTTC
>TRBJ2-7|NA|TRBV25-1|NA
CASSARTVSYEQYF
TGTGCCAGCAGTGCCCGGACAGTCTCCTACGAGCAGTACTTC
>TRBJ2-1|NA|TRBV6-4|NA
CASSVHEQFF
TGTGCCAGCTCGGTACATGAGCAGTTCTTC
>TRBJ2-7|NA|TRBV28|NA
CASSLGGPYEQYF
TGTGCCAGCAGCCTCGGGGGACCCTACGAGCAGTACTTC
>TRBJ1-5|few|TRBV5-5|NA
CASSLEQTSNQPQHF
TGTGCCAGCAGCTTGGAGCAGACTAGCAATCAGCCCCAGCATTTT
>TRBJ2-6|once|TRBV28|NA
CASSLRGDSGANVLTF
TGTGCCAGCAGTTTACGGGGCGACTCTGGGGCCAACGTCCTGACTTTC
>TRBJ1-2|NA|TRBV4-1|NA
CASSQGGAGVYGYTF
TGCGCCAGCAGCCAAGGGGGGGCAGGGGTCTATGGCTACACCTTC
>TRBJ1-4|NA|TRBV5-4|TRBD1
CASSGGQGAREKLFF
TGTGCCAGCAGCGGGGGACAGGGGGCGAGAGAAAAACTGTTTTTT
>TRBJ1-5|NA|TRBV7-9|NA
CASSPAGWSSNQPQHF
TGTGCCAGCAGCCCAGCGGGATGGTCGAGCAATCAGCCCCAGCATTTT
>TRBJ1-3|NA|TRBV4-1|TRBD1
CASSLPGQGSSGNTIYF
TGCGCCAGCAGCCTCCCGGGACAGGGTTCGTCTGGAAACACCATATATTTT
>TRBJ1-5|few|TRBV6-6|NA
CASSKPQHF
TGTGCCAGCAGTAAGCCCCAGCATTTT
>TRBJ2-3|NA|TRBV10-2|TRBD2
CASSELAGGQDTQYF
TGCGCCAGCAGTGAACTAGCGGGGGGGCAAGATACGCAGTATTTT
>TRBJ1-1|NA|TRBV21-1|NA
CASPHRVEAFF
TGTGCCAGCCCTCACAGGGTCGAAGCTTTCTTT
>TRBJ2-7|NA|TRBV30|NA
CAWSGRDEQYF
TGTGCCTGGAGTGGGAGGGACGAGCAGTACTTC
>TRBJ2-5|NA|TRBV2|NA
CTSSEARIGYF
TGTACCAGCAGTGAAGCCCGAATAGGGTACTTC
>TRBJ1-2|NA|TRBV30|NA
CAWSTGLGSGYTF
TGTGCCTGGAGTACTGGGCTGGGGAGTGGCTACACCTTC